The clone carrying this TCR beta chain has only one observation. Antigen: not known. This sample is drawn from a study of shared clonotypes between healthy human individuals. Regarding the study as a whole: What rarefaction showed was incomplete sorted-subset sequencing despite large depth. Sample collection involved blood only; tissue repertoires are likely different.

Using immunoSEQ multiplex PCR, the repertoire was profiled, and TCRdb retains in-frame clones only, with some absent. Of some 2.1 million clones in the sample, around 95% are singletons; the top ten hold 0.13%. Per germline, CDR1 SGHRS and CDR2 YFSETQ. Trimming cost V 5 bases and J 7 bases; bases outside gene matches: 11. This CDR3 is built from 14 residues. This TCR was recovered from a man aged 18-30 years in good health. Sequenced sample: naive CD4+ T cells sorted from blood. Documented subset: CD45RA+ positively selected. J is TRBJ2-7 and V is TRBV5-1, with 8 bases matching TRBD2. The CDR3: CASSRSGGLAEQYF. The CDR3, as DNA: TGCGCCAGCAGTAGGAGCGGGGGATTGGCAGAGCAGTACTTC. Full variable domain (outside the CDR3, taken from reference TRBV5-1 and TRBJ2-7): KAGVTQTPRYLIKTRGQQVTLSCSPISGHRSVSWYQQTPGQGLQFLFEYFSETQRNKGNFPGRFSGRQFSNSRSEMNVSTLELGDSALYLCASSRSGGLAEQYFGPGTRLTVT.